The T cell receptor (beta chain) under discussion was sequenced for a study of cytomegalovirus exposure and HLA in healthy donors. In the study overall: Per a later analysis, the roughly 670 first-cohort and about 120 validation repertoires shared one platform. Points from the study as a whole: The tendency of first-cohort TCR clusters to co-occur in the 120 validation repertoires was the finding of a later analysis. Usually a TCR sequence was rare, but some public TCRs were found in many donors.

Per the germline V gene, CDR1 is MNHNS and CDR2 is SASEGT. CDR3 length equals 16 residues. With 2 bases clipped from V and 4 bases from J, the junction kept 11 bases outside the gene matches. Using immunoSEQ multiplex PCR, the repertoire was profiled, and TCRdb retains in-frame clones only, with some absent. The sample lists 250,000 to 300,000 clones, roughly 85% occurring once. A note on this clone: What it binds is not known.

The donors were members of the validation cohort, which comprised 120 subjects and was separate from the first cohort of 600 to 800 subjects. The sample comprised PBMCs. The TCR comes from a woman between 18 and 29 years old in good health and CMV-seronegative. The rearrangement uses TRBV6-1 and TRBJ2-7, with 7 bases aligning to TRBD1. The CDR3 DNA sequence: TGTGCCAGCAGTGAAAACAGGGGCGTGGGATGGTACGAGCAGTACTTC. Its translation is CASSENRGVGWYEQYF.